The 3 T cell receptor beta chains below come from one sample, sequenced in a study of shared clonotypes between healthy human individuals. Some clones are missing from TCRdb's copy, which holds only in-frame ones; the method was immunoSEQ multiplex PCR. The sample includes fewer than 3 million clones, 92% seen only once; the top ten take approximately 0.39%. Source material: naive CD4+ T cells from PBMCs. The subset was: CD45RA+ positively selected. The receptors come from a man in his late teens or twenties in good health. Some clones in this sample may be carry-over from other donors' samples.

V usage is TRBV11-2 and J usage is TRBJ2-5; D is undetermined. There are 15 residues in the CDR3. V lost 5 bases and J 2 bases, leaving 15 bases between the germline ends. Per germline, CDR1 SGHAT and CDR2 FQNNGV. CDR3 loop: CASSMTGGAQETQYF. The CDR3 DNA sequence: TGTGCCAGCAGCATGACGGGCGGAGCACAAGAGACCCAGTACTTC.

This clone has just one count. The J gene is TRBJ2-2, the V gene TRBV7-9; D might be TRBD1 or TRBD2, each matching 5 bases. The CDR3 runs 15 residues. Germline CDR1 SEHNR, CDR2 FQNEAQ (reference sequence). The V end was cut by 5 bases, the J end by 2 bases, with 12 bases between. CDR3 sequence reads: CASSRRDPNTGELFF. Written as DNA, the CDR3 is TGTGCCAGCAGCCGCCGGGACCCCAACACCGGGGAGCTGTTTTTT. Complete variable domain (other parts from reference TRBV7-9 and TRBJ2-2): DTGVSQNPRHKITKRGQNVTFRCDPISEHNRLYWYRQTLGQGPEFLTYFQNEAQLEKSRLLSDRFSAERPKGSFSTLEIQRTEQGDSAMYLCASSRRDPNTGELFFGEGSRLTVL.

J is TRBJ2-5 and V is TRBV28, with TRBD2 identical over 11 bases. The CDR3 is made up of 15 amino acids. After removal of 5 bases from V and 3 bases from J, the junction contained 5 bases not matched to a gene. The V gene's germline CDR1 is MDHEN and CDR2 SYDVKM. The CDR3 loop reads CASSGVAGGEETQYF. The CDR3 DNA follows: TGTGCCAGCAGTGGGGTAGCGGGAGGGGAAGAGACCCAGTACTTC.